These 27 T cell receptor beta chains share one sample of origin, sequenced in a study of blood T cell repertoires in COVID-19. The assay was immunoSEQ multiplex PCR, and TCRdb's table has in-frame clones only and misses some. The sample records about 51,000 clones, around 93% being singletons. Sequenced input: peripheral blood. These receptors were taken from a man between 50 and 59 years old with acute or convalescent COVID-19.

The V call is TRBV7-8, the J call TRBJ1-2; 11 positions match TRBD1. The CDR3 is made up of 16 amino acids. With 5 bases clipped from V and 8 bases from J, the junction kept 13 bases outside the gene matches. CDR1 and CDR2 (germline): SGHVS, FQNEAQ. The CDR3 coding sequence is TGTGCCAGCAGCCAGTCCCTGGACAGGGGGCATTGGGGCTACACCTTC. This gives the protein CASSQSLDRGHWGYTF.

CDR3: CASSSDLANNEQFF. CDR3 nucleotides: TGTGCCAGCAGTTCTGACTTAGCTAACAATGAGCAGTTCTTC. The chain uses TRBV6-5 and TRBJ2-1, with no clear D. Germline V gene data show CDR1 as MNHEY and CDR2 as SVGAGI. Trimming pared 4 bases from V and 5 bases from J, leaving 12 bases between. The CDR3 consists of 14 residues.

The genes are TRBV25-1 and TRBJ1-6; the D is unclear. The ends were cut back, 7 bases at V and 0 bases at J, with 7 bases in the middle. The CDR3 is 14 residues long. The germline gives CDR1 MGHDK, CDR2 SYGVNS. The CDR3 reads CASTSGSYNSPLHF. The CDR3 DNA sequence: TGTGCCAGCACCTCGGGCTCCTATAATTCACCCCTCCACTTT.

CDR3 coding DNA: TGCGCCAGCAGCACGAACGGGTTGGAGCAGTACTTC. Translation gives CASSTNGLEQYF. The chain combines TRBV5-1 with TRBJ2-7; D is unresolved. Trimming removed 4 bases at V and 7 bases at J, with 12 bases between. The CDR3 consists of 12 residues. Germline V CDR1 and CDR2: SGHRS, YFSETQ. The full variable domain, with the rest looked up from reference TRBV5-1 and TRBJ2-7, is KAGVTQTPRYLIKTRGQQVTLSCSPISGHRSVSWYQQTPGQGLQFLFEYFSETQRNKGNFPGRFSGRQFSNSRSEMNVSTLELGDSALYLCASSTNGLEQYFGPGTRLTVT.

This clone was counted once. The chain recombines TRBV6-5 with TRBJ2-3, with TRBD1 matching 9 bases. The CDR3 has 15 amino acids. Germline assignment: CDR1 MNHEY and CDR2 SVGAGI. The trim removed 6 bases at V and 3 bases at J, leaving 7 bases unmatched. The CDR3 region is CASRQGALRTDTQYF. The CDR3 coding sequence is TGTGCCAGCAGACAGGGGGCGCTGAGGACAGATACGCAGTATTTT.

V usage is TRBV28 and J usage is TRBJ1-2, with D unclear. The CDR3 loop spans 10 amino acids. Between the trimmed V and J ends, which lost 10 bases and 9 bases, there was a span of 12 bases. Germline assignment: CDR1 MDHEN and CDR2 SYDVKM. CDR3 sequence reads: CATLGGRYTF. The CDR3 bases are TGTGCCACCCTCGGCGGGCGCTACACCTTC.

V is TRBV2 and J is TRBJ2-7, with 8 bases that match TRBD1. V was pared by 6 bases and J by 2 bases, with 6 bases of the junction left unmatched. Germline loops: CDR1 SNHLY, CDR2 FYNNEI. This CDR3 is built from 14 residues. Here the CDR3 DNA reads TGTGCCAGCAGAGGCAGGGGGCCCGCCTACGAGCAGTACTTC. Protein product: CASRGRGPAYEQYF.

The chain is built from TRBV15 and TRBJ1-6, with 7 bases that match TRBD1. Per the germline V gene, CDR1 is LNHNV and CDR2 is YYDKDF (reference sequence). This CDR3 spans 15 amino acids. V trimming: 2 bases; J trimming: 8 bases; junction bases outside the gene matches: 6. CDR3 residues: CATSRPDRSHSPLHF. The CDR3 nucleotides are TGTGCCACCAGCAGACCGGACAGGTCTCATTCACCCCTCCACTTT.

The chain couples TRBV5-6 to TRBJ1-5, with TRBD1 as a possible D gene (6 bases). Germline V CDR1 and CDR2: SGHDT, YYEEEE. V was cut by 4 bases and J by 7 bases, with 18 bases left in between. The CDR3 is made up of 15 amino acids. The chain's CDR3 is CASSLGADSWQPQHF. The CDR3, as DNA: TGTGCCAGCAGCCTGGGGGCGGACAGCTGGCAGCCCCAGCATTTT.

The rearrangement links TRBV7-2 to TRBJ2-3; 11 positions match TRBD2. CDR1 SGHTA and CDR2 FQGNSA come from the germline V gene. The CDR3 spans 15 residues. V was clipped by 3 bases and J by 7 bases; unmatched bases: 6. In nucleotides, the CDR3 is TGTGCCAGCAGCTTCCAGACTAGCGGGGCGAATACGCAGTATTTT. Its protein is CASSFQTSGANTQYF.

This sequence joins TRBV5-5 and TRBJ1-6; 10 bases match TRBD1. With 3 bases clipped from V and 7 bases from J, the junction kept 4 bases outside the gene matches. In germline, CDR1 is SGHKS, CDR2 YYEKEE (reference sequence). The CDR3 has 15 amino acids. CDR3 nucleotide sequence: TGTGCCAGCAGCTCACGGGGACAGGGGAATTCACCCCTCCACTTT. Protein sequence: CASSSRGQGNSPLHF.

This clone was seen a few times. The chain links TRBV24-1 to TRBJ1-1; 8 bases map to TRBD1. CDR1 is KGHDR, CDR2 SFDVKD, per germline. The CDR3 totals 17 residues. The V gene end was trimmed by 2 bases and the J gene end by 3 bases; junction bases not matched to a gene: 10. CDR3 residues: CATSDSPRQGSYTEAFF. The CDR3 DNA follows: TGTGCCACCAGTGATTCCCCTCGACAGGGGTCATACACTGAAGCTTTCTTT.

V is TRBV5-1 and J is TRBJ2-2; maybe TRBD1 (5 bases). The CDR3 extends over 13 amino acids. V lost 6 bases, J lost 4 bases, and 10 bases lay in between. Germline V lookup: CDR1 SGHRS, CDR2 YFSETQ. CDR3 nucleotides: TGCGCCAGCACCCCGCAGGGCACCGGGGAGCTGTTTTTT. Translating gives CASTPQGTGELFF.

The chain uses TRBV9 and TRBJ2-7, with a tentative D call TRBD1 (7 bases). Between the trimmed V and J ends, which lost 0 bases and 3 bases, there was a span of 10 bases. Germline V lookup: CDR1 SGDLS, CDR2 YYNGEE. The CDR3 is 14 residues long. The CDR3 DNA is TGTGCCAGCAGCGTAGGTCAGGGGGGCTACGAGCAGTACTTC. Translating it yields CASSVGQGGYEQYF.

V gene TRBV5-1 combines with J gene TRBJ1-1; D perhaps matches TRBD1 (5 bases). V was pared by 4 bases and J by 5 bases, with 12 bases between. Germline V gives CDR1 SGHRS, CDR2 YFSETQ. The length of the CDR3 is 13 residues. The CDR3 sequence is CASSISGETEAFF. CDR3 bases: TGCGCCAGCAGCATATCGGGGGAGACTGAAGCTTTCTTT.

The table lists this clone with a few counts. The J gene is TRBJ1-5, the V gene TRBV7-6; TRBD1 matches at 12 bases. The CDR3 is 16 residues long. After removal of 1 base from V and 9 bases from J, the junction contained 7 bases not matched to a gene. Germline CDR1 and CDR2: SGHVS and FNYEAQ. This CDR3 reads CASSLGGQGAGRPQHF. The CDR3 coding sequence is TGTGCCAGCAGCTTAGGGGGACAGGGGGCTGGGAGGCCCCAGCATTTT.

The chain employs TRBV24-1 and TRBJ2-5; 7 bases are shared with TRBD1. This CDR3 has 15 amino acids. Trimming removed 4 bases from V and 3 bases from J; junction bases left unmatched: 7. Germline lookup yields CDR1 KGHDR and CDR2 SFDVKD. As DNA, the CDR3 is TGTGCCACCAGTGAACGGACAGGAACGAAAGAGACCCAGTACTTC. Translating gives CATSERTGTKETQYF.

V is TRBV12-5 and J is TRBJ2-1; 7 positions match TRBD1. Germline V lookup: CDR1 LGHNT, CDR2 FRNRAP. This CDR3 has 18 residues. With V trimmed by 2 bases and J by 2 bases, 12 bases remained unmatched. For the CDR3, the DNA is TGTGCTAGTGGTTTGCCACCGACCAGACAGGGAACCTACAATGAGCAGTTCTTC. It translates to CASGLPPTRQGTYNEQFF.

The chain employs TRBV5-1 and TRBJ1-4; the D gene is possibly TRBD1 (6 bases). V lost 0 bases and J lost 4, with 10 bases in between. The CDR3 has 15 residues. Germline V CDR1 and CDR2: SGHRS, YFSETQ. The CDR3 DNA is TGCGCCAGCAGCTTGGCACCGGACAGTAATGAAAAACTGTTTTTT. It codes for CASSLAPDSNEKLFF.

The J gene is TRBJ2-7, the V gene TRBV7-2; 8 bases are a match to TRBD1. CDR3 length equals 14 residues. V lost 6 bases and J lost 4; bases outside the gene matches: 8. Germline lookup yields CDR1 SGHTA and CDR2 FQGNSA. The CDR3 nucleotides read TGTGCCAGCAGTCAAGGACAGGGTCAGTACGAGCAGTACTTC. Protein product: CASSQGQGQYEQYF.

As DNA, the CDR3 is TGTGCCAGCAGCGATAGGGCGGAGGGGTGGCATACGCAGTATTTT. It translates to CASSDRAEGWHTQYF. The V and J genes are TRBV9 and TRBJ2-3; a possible D gene is TRBD2 (6 bases). This CDR3 spans 15 amino acids. Trimming cost V 3 bases and J 7 bases, with 18 bases left between them. CDR1 is SGDLS and CDR2 is YYNGEE in the germline V gene. The full variable domain, completed using reference TRBV9 and TRBJ2-3, is DSGVTQTPKHLITATGQRVTLRCSPRSGDLSVYWYQQSLDQGLQFLIQYYNGEERAKGNILERFSAQQFPDLHSELNLSSLELGDSALYFCASSDRAEGWHTQYFGPGTRLTVL.

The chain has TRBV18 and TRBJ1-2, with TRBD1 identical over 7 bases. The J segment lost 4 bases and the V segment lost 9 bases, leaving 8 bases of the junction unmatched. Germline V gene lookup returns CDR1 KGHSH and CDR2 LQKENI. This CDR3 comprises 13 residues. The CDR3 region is CASTGQDLYGYTF. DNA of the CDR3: TGTGCCAGTACCGGACAGGACCTCTATGGCTACACCTTC.

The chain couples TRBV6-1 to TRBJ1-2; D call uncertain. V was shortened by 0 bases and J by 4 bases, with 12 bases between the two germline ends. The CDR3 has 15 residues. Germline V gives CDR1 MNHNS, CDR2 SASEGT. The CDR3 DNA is TGTGCCAGCAGTGAAGCGGCAGGCGAAACCTATGGCTACACCTTC. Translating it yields CASSEAAGETYGYTF.

CDR3 DNA: TGTGCCAGCAGTGAATATGAGACCCAGTACTTC. Its translation is CASSEYETQYF. This sequence joins TRBV6-1 and TRBJ2-5; D is uncertain. From germline, CDR1 is MNHNS and CDR2 SASEGT. The CDR3 has 11 amino acids. Trimming took 2 bases from V and 5 from J, leaving 3 bases between them.

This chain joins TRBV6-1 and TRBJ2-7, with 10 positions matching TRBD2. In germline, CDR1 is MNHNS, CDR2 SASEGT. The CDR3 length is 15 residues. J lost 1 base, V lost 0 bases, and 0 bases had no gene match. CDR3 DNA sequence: TGTGCCAGCAGTGAAGCTAGCGGGGGGTCCTACGAGCAGTACTTC. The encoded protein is CASSEASGGSYEQYF.

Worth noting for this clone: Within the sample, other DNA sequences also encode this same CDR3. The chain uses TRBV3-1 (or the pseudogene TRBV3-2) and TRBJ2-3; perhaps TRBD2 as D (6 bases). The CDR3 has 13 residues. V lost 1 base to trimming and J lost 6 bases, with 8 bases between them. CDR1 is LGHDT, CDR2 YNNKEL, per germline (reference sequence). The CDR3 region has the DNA TGTGCCAGCAGCCAAGGGGAGGCCGATACGCAGTATTTT. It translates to CASSQGEADTQYF.

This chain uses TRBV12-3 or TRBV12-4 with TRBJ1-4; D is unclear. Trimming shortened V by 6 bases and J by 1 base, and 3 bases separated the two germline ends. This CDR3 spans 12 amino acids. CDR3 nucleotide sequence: TGTGCCAGCAGCCGAACTAATGAAAAACTGTTTTTT. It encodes CASSRTNEKLFF.